A single sample is the source of the 13 T cell receptor beta chains below, sequenced in a study of T cell clonality in common variable immunodeficiency. General study findings and limits: In common variable immunodeficiency, TCR beta chains reportedly carried fewer deletions and N-nucleotide insertions.

These receptors lack a known antigen. The protocol was immunoSEQ multiplex PCR, while the TCRdb copy is restricted to in-frame clones and leaves out a portion. The sample yields approximately 20,000 clones, without any singletons. Sequencing was carried out using peripheral blood mononuclear cells. These TCRs come from a human donor with common variable immunodeficiency.

In this sample, this clone turned up many times. The CDR3 extends 3 residues past the end of the read, so its final part is completed from the germline J gene. The V gene is TRBV11-3, the J gene TRBJ2-3; 7 bases are shared with TRBD2. With V trimmed by 3 bases and J by 0 bases, 0 bases remained unmatched. The CDR3 is made up of 14 amino acids. Germline values: CDR1 SGHNT, CDR2 YENEEA. CDR3 DNA (partial): TGTGCCAGCAGCTTTAGCGGGAGCACAGATACG. Its translation: CASSFSGSTDT. The whole CDR3 sequence is CASSFSGSTDTQYF.

This clone was detected many times. The read ends 3 residues early relative to the CDR3; the germline J gene fills the gap. The chain joins TRBV3-1 (or the pseudogene TRBV3-2) to TRBJ2-1; 10 bases line up with TRBD2. CDR3 length equals 16 residues. V dropped 3 bases and J dropped 2; count of bases not matched to a gene: 4. From germline, CDR1 is LGHDT and CDR2 YNNKEL (reference sequence). This CDR3 reads CASSQGGLAPYNEQFF. The CDR3 DNA, read in part, is TGTGCCAGCAGCCAGGGGGGACTAGCGCCCTACAATGAG.

This clone has at least ten counts. With the read ending 3 residues before the CDR3 end, the germline J gene is used to fill in that end. The chain joins TRBV18 to TRBJ1-3, with TRBD1 identical over 12 bases. Germline CDR1 reads KGHSH; CDR2 reads LQKENI. The CDR3 contains 16 residues. Trimming at V came to 3 bases and at J to 0 bases, leaving 0 bases not matched to a gene. CDR3 DNA (partial): TGTGCCAGCTCACCGGGACAGGGGGCCTCTGGAAACACC. Translated, it gives CASSPGQGASGNT. The complete CDR3 sequence is CASSPGQGASGNTIYF.

There are many counts of this clone. The read comes to an end 3 residues before the CDR3 does, leaving the germline J gene to fill in the end. The V gene is TRBV18, the J gene TRBJ1-5; 7 nucleotides line up with TRBD1. The V and J ends lost 3 bases and 7 bases, in that order; junction bases with no gene match: 9. The CDR3 spans 15 residues. In germline, CDR1 is KGHSH, CDR2 LQKENI. CDR3 DNA (partial): TGTGCCAGCTCACCGCAGGGGGTGCTGGGACAGCCC. It encodes CASSPQGVLGQP. The CDR3 as a whole reads CASSPQGVLGQPQHF. The variable domain in full, with the rest retrieved from reference TRBV18 and TRBJ1-5, is NAGVMQNPRHLVRRRGQEARLRCSPMKGHSHVYWYRQLPEEGLKFMVYLQKENIIDESGMPKERFSAEFPKEGPSILRIQQVVRGDSAAYFCASSPQGVLGQPQHFGDGTRLSIL.

This clone was counted many times. The read terminates 3 residues before the CDR3 end, so the remaining end is supplied by the germline J gene. The genes are TRBV6-1 and TRBJ2-3, with D perhaps TRBD1 (5 bases). V lost 1 base and J lost 6, with 17 bases in between. The V gene's germline CDR1 is MNHNS and CDR2 SASEGT. This CDR3 spans 16 amino acids. CDR3 protein: CASSEEGQGPWDTQYF. The part of the CDR3 DNA that was read is TGTGCCAGCAGTGAAGAAGGTCAGGGTCCTTGGGATACG.

Many counts were recorded for this clone. The observed sequence ends 3 residues before the CDR3 terminus, with the missing tail filled in from the germline J gene. The chain has TRBV6-2 or TRBV6-3 and TRBJ2-3, with a possible D match to TRBD2 (6 bases). Between the trimmed V and J ends, which lost 2 bases and 0 bases, there was a span of 9 bases. CDR1 is MNHEY and CDR2 is SVGEGT in the germline V gene. This CDR3 comprises 15 residues. CDR3 region: CASSYGGTSTDTQYF. The covered CDR3 bases are TGTGCCAGCAGTTACGGGGGGACCAGCACAGATACG.

In its sample, this clone ranks as medium-sized. The CDR3 sequence: CAISEAGGGTEAFF. The CDR3 DNA, read in part, is TGTGCCATCAGTGAGGCCGGGGGAGGCACTGAA. The chain uses TRBV10-3 and TRBJ1-1; tentatively, D is TRBD1 (5 bases). The CDR3 is cut off 3 residues early in the read; its end comes from the germline J gene. Trimming pared 2 bases from V and 4 bases from J, leaving 11 bases between. The CDR3 has 14 amino acids. The germline CDR1 and CDR2 sequences are ENHRY and SYGVKD.

Many counts were recorded for this clone. The read comes to an end 3 residues before the CDR3 does, leaving the germline J gene to fill in the end. This rearrangement joins TRBV7-3 to TRBJ2-7; no clear D gene. The germline V and J ends were trimmed by 0 bases and 1 base, with 7 bases remaining between them. Per germline, CDR1 SGHTA and CDR2 FQGTGA. The CDR3 extends over 14 amino acids. CDR3 residues: CASSLTPGSYEQYF. The sequenced part of the CDR3 DNA is TGTGCCAGCAGCTTAACGCCCGGGTCCTACGAG.

This clone was seen at least ten times. With the read ending 3 residues before the CDR3 end, the germline J gene is used to fill in that end. The chain uses TRBV2 and TRBJ1-2; a weak D match, TRBD1 (6 bases). There are 14 residues in the CDR3. CDR1 is SNHLY and CDR2 is FYNNEI in the germline V gene. V was shortened by 6 bases and J by 3 bases, with 14 bases between the two germline ends. CDR3 DNA, as far as it was read: TGTGCCAGCAGAGAGACAGGCATTCACTATGGC. Protein product: CASRETGIHYG. The entire CDR3 protein reads CASRETGIHYGYTF.

This clone appeared many times. The sequence runs out 3 residues before the end of the CDR3; the remainder is reconstructed from the germline J gene. V gene TRBV6-2 or TRBV6-3 combines with J gene TRBJ2-1, with TRBD2 identical over 14 bases. The V gene's germline CDR1 is MNHEY and CDR2 SVGEGT. The CDR3 loop spans 15 amino acids. V lost 7 bases and J lost 4; bases outside the gene matches: 3. The CDR3 loop is CASIRTSGGYNEQFF. The sequenced CDR3 bases are TGTGCCAGCATCCGGACTAGCGGGGGGTACAATGAG.

This clone was observed a handful of times. Read data end 3 residues before the CDR3 end; the end is taken from the germline J gene. V and J are TRBV18 and TRBJ1-2; 12 bases are shared with TRBD1. The CDR3 covers 14 residues. Germline-derived CDR1 and CDR2 are KGHSH and LQKENI. Losses at the gene ends were 3 bases for V and 6 bases for J; bases not matched to a gene: 2. CDR3 DNA, as far as it was read: TGTGCCAGCTCACCGGGACAGGGGGCTGATGGC. Translating it yields CASSPGQGADG. The full CDR3 sequence reads CASSPGQGADGYTF.

This clone was recorded at least ten times. The read ends 3 residues early relative to the CDR3; the germline J gene fills the gap. The chain uses TRBV20-1 and TRBJ1-2, with 7 bases identical to TRBD1. This CDR3 is built from 14 residues. CDR1 DFQATT and CDR2 SNEGSKA come from the germline V gene (reference sequence). The CDR3 sequence is CSARATDRDDGYTF. CDR3 DNA (partial): TGCAGTGCTAGAGCAACAGACAGGGACGACGGC.

This clone was seen a handful of times. The read falls 3 residues short of the CDR3 end, and the missing part is taken from the germline J gene. V usage is TRBV27 and J usage is TRBJ2-7; TRBD1 matches 8 bases. The CDR3 is 16 amino acids. V was clipped by 5 bases and J by 0 bases; unmatched bases: 9. CDR1 MNHEY and CDR2 SMNVEV come from the germline V gene (reference sequence). The sequenced part of the CDR3 DNA is TGTGCCAGCAGTCTCGGACAGGGAAAAATCTCCTACGAG. Its translation is CASSLGQGKISYE. The whole CDR3 is CASSLGQGKISYEQYF.